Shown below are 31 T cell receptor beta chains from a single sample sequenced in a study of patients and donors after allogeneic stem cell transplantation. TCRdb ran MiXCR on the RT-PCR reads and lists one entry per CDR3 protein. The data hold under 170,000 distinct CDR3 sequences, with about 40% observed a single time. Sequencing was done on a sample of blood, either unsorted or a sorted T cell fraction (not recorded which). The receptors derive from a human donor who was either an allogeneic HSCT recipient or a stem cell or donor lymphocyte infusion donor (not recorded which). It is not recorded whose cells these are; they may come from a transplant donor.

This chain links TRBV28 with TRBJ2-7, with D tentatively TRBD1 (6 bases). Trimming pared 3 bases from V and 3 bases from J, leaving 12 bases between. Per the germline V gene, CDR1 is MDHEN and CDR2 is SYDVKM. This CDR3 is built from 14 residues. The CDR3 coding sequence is TGTGCCAGCAGTTTGTGGACAGCAGACTACGAGCAGTACTTC. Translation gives CASSLWTADYEQYF.

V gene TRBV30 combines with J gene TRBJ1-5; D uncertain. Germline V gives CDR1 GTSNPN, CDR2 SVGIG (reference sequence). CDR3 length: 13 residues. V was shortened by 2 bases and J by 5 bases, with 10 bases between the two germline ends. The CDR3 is CAWSPVGYQPQHF. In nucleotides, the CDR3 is TGTGCCTGGAGTCCGGTTGGGTATCAGCCCCAGCATTTT.

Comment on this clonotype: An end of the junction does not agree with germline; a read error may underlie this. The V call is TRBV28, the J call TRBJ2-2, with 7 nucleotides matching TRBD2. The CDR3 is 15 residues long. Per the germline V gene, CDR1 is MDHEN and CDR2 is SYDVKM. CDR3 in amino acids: CASSFREGIPGELFF. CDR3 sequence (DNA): TGCGCCAGCAGTTTCAGGGAGGGTATACCCGGGGAGCTGTTTTTT.

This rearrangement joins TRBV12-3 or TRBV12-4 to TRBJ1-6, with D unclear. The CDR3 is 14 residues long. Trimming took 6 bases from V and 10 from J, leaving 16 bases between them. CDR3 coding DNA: TGTGCCAGCAGCCCCGGCTTCGGACGCTCACCCCTCCACTTT. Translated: CASSPGFGRSPLHF.

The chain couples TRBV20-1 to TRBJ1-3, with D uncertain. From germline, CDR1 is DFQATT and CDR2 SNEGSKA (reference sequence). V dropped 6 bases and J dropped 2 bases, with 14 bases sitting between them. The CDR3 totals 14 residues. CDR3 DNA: TGCAGTGCCTCAATCCCCCAGGCTGGAAACACCATATATTTT. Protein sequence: CSASIPQAGNTIYF.

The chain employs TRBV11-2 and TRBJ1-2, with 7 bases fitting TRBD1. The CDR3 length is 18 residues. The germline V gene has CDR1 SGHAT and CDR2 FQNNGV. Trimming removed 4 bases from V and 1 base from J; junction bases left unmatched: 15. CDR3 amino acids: CASSSTGTALRFNYGYTF. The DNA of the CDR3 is TGTGCCAGCAGCTCCACCGGGACAGCCTTAAGATTTAACTATGGCTACACCTTC.

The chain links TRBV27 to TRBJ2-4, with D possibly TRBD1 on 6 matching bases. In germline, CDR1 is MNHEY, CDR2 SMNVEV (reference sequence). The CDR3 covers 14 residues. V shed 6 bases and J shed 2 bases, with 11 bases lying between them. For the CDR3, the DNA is TGTGCCAGCAGACCTACAGGGCCCAAAAACATTCAGTACTTC. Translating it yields CASRPTGPKNIQYF.

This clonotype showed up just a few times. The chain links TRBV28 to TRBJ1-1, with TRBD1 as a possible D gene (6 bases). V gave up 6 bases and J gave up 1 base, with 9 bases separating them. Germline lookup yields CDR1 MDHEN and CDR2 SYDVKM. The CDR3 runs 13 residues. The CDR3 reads CASRGTPNTEAFF. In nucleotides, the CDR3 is TGTGCCAGCAGAGGGACACCGAACACTGAAGCTTTCTTT.

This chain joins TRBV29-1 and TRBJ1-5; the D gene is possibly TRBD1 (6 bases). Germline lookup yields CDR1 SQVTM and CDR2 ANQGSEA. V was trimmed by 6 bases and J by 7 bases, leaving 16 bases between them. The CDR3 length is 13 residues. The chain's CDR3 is CSVTRGIGQPQHF. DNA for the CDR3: TGCAGCGTGACCAGGGGTATCGGGCAGCCCCAGCATTTT.

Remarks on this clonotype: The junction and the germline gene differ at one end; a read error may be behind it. CDR3 sequence (DNA): TGTGCCAGCAGTTTCCGGGACAGGGGGCTGGGGAACGCTGAAGTTTTCTTT. This translates into CASSFRDRGLGNAEVFF. The genes are TRBV7-2 and TRBJ1-1; 12 nucleotides match TRBD1. Per the germline V gene, CDR1 is SGHTA and CDR2 is FQGNSA. This CDR3 contains 17 residues.

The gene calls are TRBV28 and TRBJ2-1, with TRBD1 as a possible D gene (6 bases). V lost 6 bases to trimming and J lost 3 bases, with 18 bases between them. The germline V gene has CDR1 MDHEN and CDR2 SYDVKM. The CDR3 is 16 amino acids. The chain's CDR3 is CASSPIQGPFYNEQFF. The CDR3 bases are TGTGCCAGCAGCCCCATCCAGGGGCCGTTCTACAATGAGCAGTTCTTC.

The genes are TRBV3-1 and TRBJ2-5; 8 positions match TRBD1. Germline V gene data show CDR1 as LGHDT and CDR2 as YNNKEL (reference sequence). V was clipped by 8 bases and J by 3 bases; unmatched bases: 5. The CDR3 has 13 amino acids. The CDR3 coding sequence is TGTGCCAGCCGCCGACAGGGGAAAGAGACCCAGTACTTC. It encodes CASRRQGKETQYF.

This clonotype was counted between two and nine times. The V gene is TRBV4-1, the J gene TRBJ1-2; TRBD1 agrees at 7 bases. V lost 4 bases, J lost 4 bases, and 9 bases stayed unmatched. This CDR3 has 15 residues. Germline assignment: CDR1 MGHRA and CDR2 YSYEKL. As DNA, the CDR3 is TGCGCCAGCAGCCCCACAGGGGATTCATCCTATGGCTACACCTTC. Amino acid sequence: CASSPTGDSSYGYTF.

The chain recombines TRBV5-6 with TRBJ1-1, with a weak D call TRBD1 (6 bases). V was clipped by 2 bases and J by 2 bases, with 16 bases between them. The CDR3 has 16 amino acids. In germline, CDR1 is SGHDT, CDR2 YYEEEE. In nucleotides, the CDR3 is TGTGCCAGCAGCTTCAGGGGCCAACTCGAAAACACTGAAGCTTTCTTT. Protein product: CASSFRGQLENTEAFF.

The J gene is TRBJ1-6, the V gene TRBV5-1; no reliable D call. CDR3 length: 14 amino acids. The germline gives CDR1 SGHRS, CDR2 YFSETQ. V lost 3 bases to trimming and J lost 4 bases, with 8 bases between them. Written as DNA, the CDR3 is TGCGCCAGCAGCTCCGACGGGTATAATTCACCCCTCCACTTT. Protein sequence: CASSSDGYNSPLHF.

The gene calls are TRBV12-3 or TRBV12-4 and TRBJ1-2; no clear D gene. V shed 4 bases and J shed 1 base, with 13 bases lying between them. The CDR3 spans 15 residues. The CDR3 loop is CASSSPGVFNYGYTF. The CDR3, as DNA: TGTGCCAGCAGTTCCCCGGGAGTTTTTAACTATGGCTACACCTTC.

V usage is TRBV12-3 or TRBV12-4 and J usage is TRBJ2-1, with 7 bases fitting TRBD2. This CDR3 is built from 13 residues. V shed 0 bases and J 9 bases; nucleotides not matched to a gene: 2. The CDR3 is CASSLARGSEQFF. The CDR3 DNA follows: TGTGCCAGCAGTTTAGCGCGGGGGAGTGAGCAGTTCTTC.

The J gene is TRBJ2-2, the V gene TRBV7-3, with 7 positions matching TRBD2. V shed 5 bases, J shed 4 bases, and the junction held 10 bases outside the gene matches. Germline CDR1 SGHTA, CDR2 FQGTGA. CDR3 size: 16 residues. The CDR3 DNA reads TGTGCCAGCAGCCCCCGGCCGGGGGGACCCACCGGGGAGCTGTTTTTT. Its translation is CASSPRPGGPTGELFF.

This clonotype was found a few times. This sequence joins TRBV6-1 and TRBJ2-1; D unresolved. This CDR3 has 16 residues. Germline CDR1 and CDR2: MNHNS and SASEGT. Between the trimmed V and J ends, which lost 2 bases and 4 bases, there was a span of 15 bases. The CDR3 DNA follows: TGTGCCAGCAGTGAACGGCGGCGTACAGCTTACAATGAGCAGTTCTTC. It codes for CASSERRRTAYNEQFF.

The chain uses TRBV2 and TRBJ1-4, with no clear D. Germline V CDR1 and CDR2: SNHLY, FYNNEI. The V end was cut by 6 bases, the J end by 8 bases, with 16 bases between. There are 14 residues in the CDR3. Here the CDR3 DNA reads TGTGCCAGCAGCCGGACGGCCTTCTTGGAAAAACTGTTTTTT. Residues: CASSRTAFLEKLFF.

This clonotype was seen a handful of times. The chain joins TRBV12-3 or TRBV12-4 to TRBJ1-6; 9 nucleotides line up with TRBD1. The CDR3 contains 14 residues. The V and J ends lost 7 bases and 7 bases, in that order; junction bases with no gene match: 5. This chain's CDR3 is CASTFGTGNSPLHF. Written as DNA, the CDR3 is TGTGCCAGCACCTTCGGGACAGGGAATTCACCCCTCCACTTT.

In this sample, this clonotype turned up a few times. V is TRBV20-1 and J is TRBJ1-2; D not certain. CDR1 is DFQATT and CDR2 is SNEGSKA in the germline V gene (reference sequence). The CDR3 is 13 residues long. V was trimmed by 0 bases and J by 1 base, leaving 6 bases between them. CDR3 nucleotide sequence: TGCAGTGCTAGAGATCTGCTTAACTATGGCTACACCTTC. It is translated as CSARDLLNYGYTF.

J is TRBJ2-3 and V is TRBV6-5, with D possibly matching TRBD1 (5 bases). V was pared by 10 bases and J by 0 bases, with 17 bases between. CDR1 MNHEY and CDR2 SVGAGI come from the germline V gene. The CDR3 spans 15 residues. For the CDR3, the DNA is TGTGCCATTCTACAAACGACAGATAGCACAGATACGCAGTATTTT. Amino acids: CAILQTTDSTDTQYF.

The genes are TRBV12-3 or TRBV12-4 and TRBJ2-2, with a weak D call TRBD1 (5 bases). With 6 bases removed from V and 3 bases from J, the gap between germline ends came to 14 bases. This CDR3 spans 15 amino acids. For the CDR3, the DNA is TGTGCCAGCAGATACCAGACAGTTGACACCGGGGAGCTGTTTTTT. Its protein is CASRYQTVDTGELFF.

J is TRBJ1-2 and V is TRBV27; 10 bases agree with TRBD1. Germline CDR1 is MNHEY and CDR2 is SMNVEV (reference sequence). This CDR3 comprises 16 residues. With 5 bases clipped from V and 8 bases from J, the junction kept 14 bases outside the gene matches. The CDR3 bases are TGTGCCAGCAGTACACTGACAGGGGGCGCTTCGAGGGGCTACACCTTC. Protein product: CASSTLTGGASRGYTF.

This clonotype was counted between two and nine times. The CDR3 region has the DNA TGTGCCAGCAGCCCCGAACTCCAGGGCAGGCAGCCCCAGCATTTT. Its translation is CASSPELQGRQPQHF. The chain joins TRBV28 to TRBJ1-5; a weak D match, TRBD1 (5 bases). Deletions cut 6 bases from V and 7 bases from J, with 19 bases between. This CDR3 spans 15 amino acids. The germline gives CDR1 MDHEN, CDR2 SYDVKM.

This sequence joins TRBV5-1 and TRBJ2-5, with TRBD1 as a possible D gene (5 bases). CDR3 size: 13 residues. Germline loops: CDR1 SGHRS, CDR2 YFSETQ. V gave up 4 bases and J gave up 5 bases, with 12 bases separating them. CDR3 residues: CASSTGIGETQYF. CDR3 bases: TGCGCCAGCAGCACAGGAATAGGGGAGACCCAGTACTTC.

The CDR3 sequence is CASSTRGGGLADSPLHF. CDR3 coding DNA: TGTGCCAGCAGCACCCGCGGGGGGGGCCTAGCAGATTCACCCCTCCACTTT. The chain carries TRBV6-5 and TRBJ1-6; D perhaps matches TRBD1 (6 bases). The CDR3 is 17 residues long. Germline-derived CDR1 and CDR2 are MNHEY and SVGAGI. Trimming took off 6 bases at V and 8 bases at J, with 23 bases between the two ends.

The CDR3 reads CSAANLLWGEEQYV. In DNA form, the CDR3 reads TGCAGTGCAGCGAACCTATTGTGGGGGGAAGAGCAGTACGTC. The chain carries TRBV20-1 and TRBJ2-7; the D gene is possibly TRBD2 (6 bases). Germline V lookup: CDR1 DFQATT, CDR2 SNEGSKA (reference sequence). This CDR3 is built from 14 residues. Trimming stripped 6 bases from V and 7 bases from J, with 22 bases between.

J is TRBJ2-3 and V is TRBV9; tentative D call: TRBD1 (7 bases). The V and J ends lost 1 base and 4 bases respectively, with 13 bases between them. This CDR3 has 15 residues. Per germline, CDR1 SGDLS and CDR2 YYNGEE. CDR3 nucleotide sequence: TGTGCCAGCAGCGTACAGGGGGGTTCGGCAGATACGCAGTATTTT. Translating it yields CASSVQGGSADTQYF.

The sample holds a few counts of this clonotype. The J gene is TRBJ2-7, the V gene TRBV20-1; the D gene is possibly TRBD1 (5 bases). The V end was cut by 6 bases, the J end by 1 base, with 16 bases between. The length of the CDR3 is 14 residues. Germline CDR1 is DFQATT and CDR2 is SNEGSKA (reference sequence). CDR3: CSASSGFRSYEQYF. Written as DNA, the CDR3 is TGCAGTGCAAGTTCAGGGTTCAGGTCCTACGAGCAGTACTTC.